Here is one TCR beta chain with its context. This entry is derived from a study of cytomegalovirus exposure and HLA in healthy donors. The study ran its PCR with 60 Vbeta and 13 Jbeta primers. TCRdb's copy holds only in-frame clones and misses some; the assay was immunoSEQ multiplex PCR. The data hold over 200,000 clones, with just over 75% observed a single time. The CDR3 length is 16 residues. In germline, CDR1 is LNHDA, CDR2 SQIVND (reference sequence). The V end was cut by 6 bases, the J end by 2 bases, with 16 bases between. This sequence joins TRBV19 and TRBJ1-4, with D possibly matching TRBD1 (6 bases). Sequencing was performed on PBMCs. The source is a woman in her sixties or seventies in good health and CMV-seropositive. As DNA, the CDR3 is TGTGCCAGTAGCTCACAGGGAGCCTTCACTAATGAAAAACTGTTTTTT. The encoded protein is CASSSQGAFTNEKLFF.